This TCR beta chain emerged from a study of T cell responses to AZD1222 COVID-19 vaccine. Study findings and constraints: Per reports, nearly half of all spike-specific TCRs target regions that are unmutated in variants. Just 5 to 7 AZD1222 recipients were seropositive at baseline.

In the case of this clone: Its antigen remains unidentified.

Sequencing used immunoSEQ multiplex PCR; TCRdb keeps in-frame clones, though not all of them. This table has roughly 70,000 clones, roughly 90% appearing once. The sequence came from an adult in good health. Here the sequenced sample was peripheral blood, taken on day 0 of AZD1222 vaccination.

The CDR3 loop reads CASSLQGRGNTEAFF. In DNA, the CDR3 is TGTGCCAGCAGCTTACAAGGCAGGGGGAACACTGAAGCTTTCTTT. The genes are TRBV13 and TRBJ1-1; TRBD1 is a possible D gene (6 bases). Germline lookup yields CDR1 PRHDT and CDR2 FYEKMQ (reference sequence). V was trimmed by 2 bases and J by 1 base, leaving 11 bases between them. The CDR3 extends over 15 amino acids.